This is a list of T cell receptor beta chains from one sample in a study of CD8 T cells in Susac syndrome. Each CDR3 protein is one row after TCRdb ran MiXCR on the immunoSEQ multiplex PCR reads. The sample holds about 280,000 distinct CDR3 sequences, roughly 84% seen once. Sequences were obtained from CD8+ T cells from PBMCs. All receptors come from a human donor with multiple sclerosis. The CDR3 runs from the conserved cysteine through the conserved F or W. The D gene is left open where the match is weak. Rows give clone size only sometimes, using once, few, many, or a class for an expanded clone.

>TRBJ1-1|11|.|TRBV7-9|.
CASSSDAEAFF
TGTGCCAGCAGCTCGGATGCGGAAGCTTTCTTT
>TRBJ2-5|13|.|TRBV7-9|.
CASSTTGQETQYF
TGTGCCAGCAGCACGACAGGACAAGAGACCCAGTACTTC
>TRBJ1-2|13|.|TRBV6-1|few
CASRTGLGEGYTF
TGTGCCAGCAGGACAGGCTTGGGTGAAGGCTACACCTTC
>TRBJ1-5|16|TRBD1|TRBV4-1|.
CASSQVTGGINQPQHF
TGCGCCAGCAGCCAAGTGACAGGGGGCATCAATCAGCCCCAGCATTTT
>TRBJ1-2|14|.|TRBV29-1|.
CSVSSTGSFYGYTF
TGCAGCGTCTCTTCGACAGGTAGCTTCTATGGCTACACCTTC
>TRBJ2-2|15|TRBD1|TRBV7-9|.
CASSTRTGETGELFF
TGTGCCAGCAGCACAAGGACAGGGGAGACCGGGGAGCTGTTTTTT
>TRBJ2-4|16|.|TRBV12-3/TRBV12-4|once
CASSLAPGFAKNIQYF
TGTGCCAGCAGTTTAGCCCCAGGGTTCGCCAAAAACATTCAGTACTTC
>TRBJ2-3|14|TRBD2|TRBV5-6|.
CASSSGLAGDTQYF
TGTGCCAGCAGCTCGGGACTAGCCGGAGATACGCAGTATTTT
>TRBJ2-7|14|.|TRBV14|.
CASSQGRGGYEQYF
TGTGCCAGCAGCCAAGGCAGGGGCGGCTACGAGCAGTACTTC
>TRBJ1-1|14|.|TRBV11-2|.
CATLRPTSNTEAFF
TGTGCCACTCTCCGGCCGACCTCGAACACTGAAGCTTTCTTT
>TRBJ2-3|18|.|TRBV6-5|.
CASSYKANRQGYTDTQYF
TGTGCCAGCAGCTACAAAGCGAACCGACAAGGGTACACAGATACGCAGTATTTT
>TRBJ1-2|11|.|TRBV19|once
CASSPGFGYTF
TGTGCCAGTAGTCCAGGGTTTGGCTACACCTTC